This T cell receptor (beta chain) originates from a study of shared clonotypes between healthy human individuals. In the study overall: Three plates each covered CD4 naive and memory; CD8 naive two, CD8 memory one.

Some clones are missing from TCRdb's copy, which holds only in-frame ones; the method was immunoSEQ multiplex PCR. This sample carries under 850,000 clones, roughly 72% of them seen once, and the ten largest clones take about 1.7%. All participating donors were Caucasian adults from Nashville, Tennessee. The J segment lost 5 bases and the V segment lost 5 bases, leaving 9 bases of the junction unmatched. This CDR3 region has 15 residues. CDR1 and CDR2 (germline): LNHDA, SQIVND (reference sequence). Sequencing was carried out using memory CD4+ T cells sorted from blood. Subset here: CD45RA-negative fraction. This sequence originates from a woman aged 25 to 39 in good health. V and J are TRBV19 and TRBJ1-5; TRBD1 agrees at 7 bases. The CDR3 protein is CASSPLDRKYQPQHF. In DNA, the CDR3 is TGTGCCAGTAGTCCTCTGGACAGGAAATATCAGCCCCAGCATTTT.